The 8 T cell receptor beta chains in this list originate from one sample, sequenced in a study of T-cell memory formation after mild COVID-19 (dated by TCRdb to the early 2020s). Library preparation employed 5' RACE. The sequencer listed for this sample is Illumina NovaSeq 6000. The public sequencing data were trimmed at Q25 with fastp and processed into clonotypes with MiXCR by TCRdb, which kept only in-frame beta chains. Every distinct CDR3 protein forms one entry, paired with its most common genes and DNA. This sample gives fewer than 200,000 distinct CDR3 sequences in total; 10% to 15% of them show up just once. The ten top clones hold approximately 3.3% of the sample. The source material was PBMCs or a T cell subset sorted from them (not recorded which). The receptors come from a man between 18 and 29 years old who had mild COVID-19 (a few samples of this study predate the infection). The sample titles of this study are shuffled in the database, so cell type and time point are left out; the donor was told from shared clones.

This chain links TRBV15 with TRBJ1-2; D remains unclear. The CDR3 has 14 residues. Between the trimmed V and J ends, which lost 0 bases and 10 bases, there was a span of 15 bases. The germline CDR1 and CDR2 sequences are LNHNV and YYDKDF (reference sequence). The DNA of the CDR3 is TGTGCCACCAGCAGAGATTTTACGGTCAAGGACTACACCTTC. Translating gives CATSRDFTVKDYTF.

The sample holds a few counts of this clonotype. The chain employs TRBV12-3 or TRBV12-4 and TRBJ1-4; D may be TRBD1 (5 bases). Trimming removed 5 bases from V and 8 bases from J, with 15 bases in between. The CDR3 is 14 residues long. CDR3 in amino acids: CASSTWEGVEKLFF. CDR3 DNA: TGTGCCAGCAGTACATGGGAAGGGGTCGAAAAACTGTTTTTT.

This clonotype was detected only a few times. The rearrangement joins TRBV20-1 to TRBJ2-3, with 10 bases fitting TRBD2. Per germline, CDR1 DFQATT and CDR2 SNEGSKA (reference sequence). The CDR3 spans 14 residues. V lost 6 bases, J lost 2 bases, and 5 bases stayed unmatched. In DNA, the CDR3 is TGCAGTGCGCGGAGCGGGGGGGTCACAGATACGCAGTATTTT. Protein sequence: CSARSGGVTDTQYF.

The V gene is TRBV6-5, the J gene TRBJ1-1; no reliable D call. There are 14 residues in the CDR3. The germline gives CDR1 MNHEY, CDR2 SVGAGI. The ends were cut back, 5 bases at V and 1 base at J, with 11 bases in the middle. The CDR3 nucleotides read TGTGCCAGCAGTCAACACCGAAGGAACACTGAAGCTTTCTTT. Its protein product is CASSQHRRNTEAFF.

The chain carries TRBV2 and TRBJ2-5, with D possibly being TRBD1 or TRBD2 (6 bases each). The length of the CDR3 is 15 residues. Trimming took off 4 bases at V and 5 bases at J, with 17 bases between the two ends. Germline values: CDR1 SNHLY, CDR2 FYNNEI. This chain's CDR3 is CASSVTYGGTETQYF. The DNA of the CDR3 is TGTGCCAGCAGTGTCACATACGGGGGCACGGAGACCCAGTACTTC.

The rearrangement joins TRBV7-2 to TRBJ2-5; a possible D gene is TRBD2 (6 bases). Trimming cost V 0 bases and J 6 bases, with 8 bases left between them. This CDR3 spans 13 amino acids. Germline V gives CDR1 SGHTA, CDR2 FQGNSA. As DNA, the CDR3 is TGTGCCAGCAGCTTAGCGGGGGGTCAGACCCAGTACTTC. This gives the protein CASSLAGGQTQYF.

In its sample, this clonotype was seen a few times. The J gene is TRBJ1-6, the V gene TRBV20-1, with a tentative D call TRBD1 (6 bases). The CDR3 is made up of 11 amino acids. Germline V lookup: CDR1 DFQATT, CDR2 SNEGSKA (reference sequence). V dropped 6 bases and J dropped 13 bases, with 13 bases sitting between them. The CDR3 nucleotides read TGCAGTGCCGAGGGGGGGCGCCCCCTCCACTTT. It translates to CSAEGGRPLHF.

The table lists this clonotype with a few counts. The rearrangement joins TRBV4-3 to TRBJ2-3, with D perhaps given as TRBD1 or TRBD2 (6 bases each). Germline-derived CDR1 and CDR2 are LGHNA and YSLEER. Deletions cut 1 base from V and 3 bases from J, with 14 bases between. This CDR3 comprises 16 residues. This CDR3 is CASSQVPGAVTDTQYF. The DNA of the CDR3 is TGCGCCAGCAGCCAAGTCCCGGGGGCGGTGACAGATACGCAGTATTTT.